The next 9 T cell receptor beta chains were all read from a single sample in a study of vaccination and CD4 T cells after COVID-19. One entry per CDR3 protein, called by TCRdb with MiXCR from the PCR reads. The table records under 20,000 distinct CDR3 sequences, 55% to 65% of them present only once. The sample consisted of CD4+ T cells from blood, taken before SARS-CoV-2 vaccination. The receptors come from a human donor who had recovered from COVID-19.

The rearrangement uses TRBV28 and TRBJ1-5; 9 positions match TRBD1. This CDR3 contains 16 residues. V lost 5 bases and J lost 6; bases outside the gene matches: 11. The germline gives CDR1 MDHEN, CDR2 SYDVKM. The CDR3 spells CASSRPGQGFFQPQHF. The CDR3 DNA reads TGTGCCAGCAGTAGACCGGGACAGGGTTTCTTTCAGCCCCAGCATTTT.

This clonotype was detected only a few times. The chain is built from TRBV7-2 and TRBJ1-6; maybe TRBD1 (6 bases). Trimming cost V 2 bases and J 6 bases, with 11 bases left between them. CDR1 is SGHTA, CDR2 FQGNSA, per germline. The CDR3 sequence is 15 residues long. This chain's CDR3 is CASSLLGQTNSPLHF. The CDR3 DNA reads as TGTGCCAGCAGCTTATTGGGACAAACTAATTCACCCCTCCACTTT.

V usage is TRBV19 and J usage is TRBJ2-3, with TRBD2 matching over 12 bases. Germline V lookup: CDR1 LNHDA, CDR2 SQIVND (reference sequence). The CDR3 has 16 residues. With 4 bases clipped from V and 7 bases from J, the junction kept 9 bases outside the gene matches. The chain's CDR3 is CASSTSTSGRTYTQYF. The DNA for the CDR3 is TGTGCCAGTAGTACCTCGACTAGCGGGAGAACCTATACGCAGTATTTT.

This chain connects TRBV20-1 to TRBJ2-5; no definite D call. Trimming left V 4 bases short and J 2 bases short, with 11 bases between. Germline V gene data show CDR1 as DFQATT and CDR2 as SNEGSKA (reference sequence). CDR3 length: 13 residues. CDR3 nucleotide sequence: TGCAGTGCTAACTCTGATATTCAAGAGACCCAGTACTTC. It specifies CSANSDIQETQYF.

The chain's CDR3 is CASSQDSRGRVQYF. DNA of the CDR3: TGTGCCAGCAGCCAAGATTCCAGGGGGCGGGTGCAGTACTTC. This chain joins TRBV14 and TRBJ2-7; 8 bases are a match to TRBD1. CDR1 is SGHDN, CDR2 FVKESK, per germline. This CDR3 spans 14 amino acids. V shed 0 bases, J shed 9 bases, and the junction held 7 bases outside the gene matches.

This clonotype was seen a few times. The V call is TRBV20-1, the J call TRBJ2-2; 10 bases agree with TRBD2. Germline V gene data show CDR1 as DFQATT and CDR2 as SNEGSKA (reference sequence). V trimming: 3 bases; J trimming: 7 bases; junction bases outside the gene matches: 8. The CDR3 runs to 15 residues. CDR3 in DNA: TGCAGTGCTAGTAAACGGACTAGCGGTTACGGGGAGCTGTTTTTT. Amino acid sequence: CSASKRTSGYGELFF.

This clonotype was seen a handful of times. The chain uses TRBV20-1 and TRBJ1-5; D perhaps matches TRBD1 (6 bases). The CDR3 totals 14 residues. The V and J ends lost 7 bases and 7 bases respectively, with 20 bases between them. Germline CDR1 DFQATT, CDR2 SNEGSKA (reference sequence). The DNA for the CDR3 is TGCAGTGGCAAGTCATCAGGGGTGTGGCAGCCCCAGCATTTT. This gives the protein CSGKSSGVWQPQHF.

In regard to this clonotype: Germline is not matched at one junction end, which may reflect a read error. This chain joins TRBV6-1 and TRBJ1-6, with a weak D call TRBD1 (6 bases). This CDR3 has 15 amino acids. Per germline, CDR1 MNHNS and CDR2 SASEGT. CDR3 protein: CASREGRGDNSPLHF. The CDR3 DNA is TGTGCCAGCAGAGAAGGGAGGGGGGATAATTCACCCCTCCACTTT.

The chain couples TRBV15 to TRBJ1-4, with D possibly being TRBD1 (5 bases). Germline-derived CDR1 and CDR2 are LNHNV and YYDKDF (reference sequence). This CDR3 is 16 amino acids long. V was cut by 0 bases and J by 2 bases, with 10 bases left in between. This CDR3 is CATSRDTGQTNEKLFF. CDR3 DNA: TGTGCCACCAGCAGAGACACGGGGCAGACTAATGAAAAACTGTTTTTT.